These 13 T cell receptor beta chains came from one sample sequenced in a study of cytomegalovirus exposure and HLA in healthy donors. PCR used 60 Vbeta primers and 13 Jbeta primers. Method: immunoSEQ multiplex PCR; TCRdb's copy keeps in-frame clones and lacks some. The sample records approximately 160,000 clones, approximately 67% being singletons. Input material: PBMCs. The receptors derive from a woman aged 18-30 years in good health and CMV-seropositive.

This clone was recorded only once. The chain carries TRBV27 and TRBJ2-3; tentatively, D is TRBD2 (5 bases). Germline assignment: CDR1 MNHEY and CDR2 SMNVEV (reference sequence). Trimming left V 4 bases short and J 5 bases short, with 7 bases between. The CDR3 is 12 amino acids. This chain's CDR3 is CASSYEGDTQYF. The CDR3 DNA reads as TGTGCCAGCAGTTACGAGGGAGATACGCAGTATTTT.

V and J are TRBV27 and TRBJ2-7; 11 nucleotides line up with TRBD1. J lost 1 base, V lost 5 bases, and 7 bases had no gene match. CDR1 MNHEY and CDR2 SMNVEV come from the germline V gene (reference sequence). The CDR3 extends over 16 amino acids. The DNA of the CDR3 is TGTGCCAGCAGTATTTCCGGGACAGGGGGTTCCTACGAGCAGTACTTC. Translating gives CASSISGTGGSYEQYF.

This clone occurred a few times. The rearrangement joins TRBV6-4 to TRBJ2-1, with 10 nucleotides matching TRBD2. This CDR3 is built from 15 residues. J was trimmed by 6 bases and V by 2 bases; bases with no gene match: 4. Looked up from germline, CDR1 is MRHNA and CDR2 is SNTAGT. The CDR3 DNA reads TGTGCCAGCAGTGACAGCGGGGGGGCGGGCAATGAGCAGTTCTTC. It is translated as CASSDSGGAGNEQFF.

The rearrangement joins TRBV2 to TRBJ2-2; D is perhaps TRBD2 (5 bases). The CDR3 runs 14 residues. The V end was cut by 4 bases, the J end by 6 bases, with 12 bases between. Germline V lookup: CDR1 SNHLY, CDR2 FYNNEI. This CDR3 reads CASSATPGSGELFF. CDR3 coding DNA: TGTGCCAGCAGTGCCACACCGGGATCCGGGGAGCTGTTTTTT.

The V gene is TRBV25-1, the J gene TRBJ2-5; TRBD1 might be the D (6 bases). Germline V gene sequence: CDR1 MGHDK, CDR2 SYGVNS. The V and J ends lost 0 bases and 0 bases respectively, with 14 bases between them. The CDR3 has 17 residues. The CDR3 spells CASSEYRAGANQETQYF. In DNA, the CDR3 is TGTGCCAGCAGTGAATATAGGGCAGGGGCGAACCAAGAGACCCAGTACTTC.

The genes are TRBV12-5 and TRBJ2-5; D is ambiguous. Germline V CDR1 and CDR2: LGHNT, FRNRAP. V shed 3 bases and J shed 1 base, with 12 bases lying between them. This CDR3 contains 15 residues. CDR3 sequence: CASGLHTPGQETQYF. The CDR3 DNA sequence: TGTGCTAGTGGTTTACACACCCCGGGCCAAGAGACCCAGTACTTC.

V gene TRBV7-9 combines with J gene TRBJ1-1; 7 bases are a match to TRBD1. CDR3 length equals 13 residues. The trim removed 5 bases at V and 8 bases at J, leaving 8 bases unmatched. The germline V gene has CDR1 SEHNR and CDR2 FQNEAQ (reference sequence). The CDR3, as DNA: TGTGCCAGCAGCCCTAGGGACAGCCAAGAAGCTTTCTTT. Protein: CASSPRDSQEAFF.

The J gene is TRBJ2-1, the V gene TRBV19; 7 bases are a match to TRBD2. Germline V gene lookup returns CDR1 LNHDA and CDR2 SQIVND (reference sequence). V was clipped by 5 bases and J by 10 bases; unmatched bases: 2. This CDR3 is 11 amino acids long. CDR3 in amino acids: CASSPGGEQFF. The CDR3 region has the DNA TGTGCCAGTAGTCCCGGGGGGGAGCAGTTCTTC. The full variable domain, its missing parts supplied by reference TRBV19 and TRBJ2-1, is DGGITQSPKYLFRKEGQNVTLSCEQNLNHDAMYWYRQDPGQGLRLIYYSQIVNDFQKGDIAEGYSVSREKKESFPLTVTSAQKNPTAFYLCASSPGGEQFFGPGTRLTVL.

This clone was picked up a small number of times. This chain links TRBV7-9 with TRBJ2-4; D is possibly TRBD2 (6 bases). The germline V gene has CDR1 SEHNR and CDR2 FQNEAQ (reference sequence). V was trimmed by 5 bases and J by 0 bases, leaving 14 bases between them. The CDR3 length is 16 residues. The CDR3 here is CASSLSGPLAKNIQYF. DNA for the CDR3: TGTGCCAGCAGCCTTAGCGGACCACTAGCCAAAAACATTCAGTACTTC.

This chain uses TRBV7-9 with TRBJ2-5, with 14 bases identical to TRBD2. The CDR3 has 16 amino acids. The V and J ends lost 5 bases and 1 base, in that order; junction bases with no gene match: 3. Per the germline V gene, CDR1 is SEHNR and CDR2 is FQNEAQ (reference sequence). The CDR3 is CASSPGTSGGQETQYF. Written as DNA, the CDR3 is TGTGCCAGCAGCCCGGGGACTAGCGGGGGCCAAGAGACCCAGTACTTC.

This chain joins TRBV29-1 and TRBJ2-1; 15 bases align to TRBD2. From germline, CDR1 is SQVTM and CDR2 ANQGSEA. CDR3 length equals 14 residues. With V trimmed by 7 bases and J by 8 bases, 6 bases remained unmatched. As DNA, the CDR3 is TGCAGCGCCTGGACTAGCGGGAGGGCCCATGAGCAGTTCTTC. Protein: CSAWTSGRAHEQFF.

The CDR3 here is CASSRQETERAFF. CDR3 sequence (DNA): TGTGCCAGCAGTCGACAGGAGACAGAGAGGGCTTTCTTT. This chain links TRBV6-5 with TRBJ1-1; weak D call: TRBD1 (6 bases). The CDR3 has 13 residues. Germline V gene sequence: CDR1 MNHEY, CDR2 SVGAGI. The V gene lost 5 bases and the J gene lost 11 bases, with 18 bases spanning the gap.

This clone has just a few counts. V and J are TRBV18 and TRBJ2-5; D possibly corresponds to TRBD2 (5 bases). This CDR3 has 15 amino acids. Looked up from germline, CDR1 is KGHSH and CDR2 is LQKENI. The germline V and J ends were trimmed by 3 bases and 0 bases, with 11 bases remaining between them. The CDR3 nucleotides are TGTGCCAGCTCACCTGGAGGAATGTACCAAGAGACCCAGTACTTC. Protein: CASSPGGMYQETQYF.